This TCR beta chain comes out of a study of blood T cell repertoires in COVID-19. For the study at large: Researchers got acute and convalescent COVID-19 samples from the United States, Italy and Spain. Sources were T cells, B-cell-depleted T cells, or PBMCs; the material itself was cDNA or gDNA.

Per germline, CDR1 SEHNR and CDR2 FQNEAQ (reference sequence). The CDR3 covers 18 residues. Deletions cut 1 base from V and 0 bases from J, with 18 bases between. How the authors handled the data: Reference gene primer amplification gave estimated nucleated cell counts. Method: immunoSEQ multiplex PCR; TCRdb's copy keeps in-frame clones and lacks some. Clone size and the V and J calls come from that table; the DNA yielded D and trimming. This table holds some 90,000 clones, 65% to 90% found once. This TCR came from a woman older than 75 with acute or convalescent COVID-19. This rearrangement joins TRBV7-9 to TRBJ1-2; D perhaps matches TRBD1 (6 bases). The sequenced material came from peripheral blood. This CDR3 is CASSLEELGRGTNYGYTF. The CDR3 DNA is TGTGCCAGCAGCTTAGAAGAATTGGGCAGGGGCACTAACTATGGCTACACCTTC.